These T cell receptor beta chains were read from a single sample in a study of T cells in Graves' hyperthyroidism and ophthalmopathy. TCRdb analysed the multiplex PCR reads with MiXCR anew, one entry per CDR3 protein. This table holds 300,000 to 400,000 distinct CDR3 sequences, approximately 15% found once. The sample comprised blood. Every receptor here comes from a woman aged 25 to 39 with Graves' hyperthyroidism. CDR3s include the opening cysteine and the closing phenylalanine or tryptophan. The order of the fields is clone size, V gene, J gene, D gene, CDR3 protein, CDR3 DNA. D genes are given only for firm matches. A row's size may be missing; if present it is once, few, many or a size class.

few,TRBV25-1,TRBJ2-2,TRBD1,CASRDTGVGTGELFF,TGTGCCAGCAGGGACACAGGGGTGGGGACCGGGGAGCTGTTTTTT
.,TRBV27,TRBJ2-7,.,CASSFGSGGHTYEQYF,TGTGCCAGCAGTTTCGGCTCCGGCGGGCACACCTACGAGCAGTACTTC
many,TRBV12-3/TRBV12-4,TRBJ1-1,.,CASSFVMNTEAFF,TGTGCCAGCAGTTTTGTTATGAACACTGAAGCTTTCTTT
many,TRBV20-1,TRBJ2-1,.,CSARDIDRFAYNEQFF,TGCAGTGCTAGAGACATTGACAGATTTGCCTACAATGAGCAGTTCTTC
many,TRBV27,TRBJ1-4,.,CASSLSTPGRRNEKLFF,TGTGCCAGCAGTTTATCGACGCCGGGACGGCGAAATGAAAAACTGTTTTTT
many,TRBV20-1,TRBJ2-1,.,CSARVLGGSYNEQFF,TGCAGTGCTAGAGTACTAGGGGGCTCCTACAATGAGCAGTTCTTC
.,TRBV6-6,TRBJ2-2,.,CASSYNTGGANGELFF,TGTGCCAGCAGTTACAATACGGGGGGCGCGAACGGGGAGCTGTTTTTT
few,TRBV3-1,TRBJ2-7,.,CASSQTPRGRRSYEQYF,TGTGCCAGCAGCCAAACCCCTCGTGGGAGACGATCCTACGAGCAGTACTTC
many,TRBV11-1,TRBJ2-7,.,CASSLSSSGIYEQYF,TGTGCCAGCAGCTTATCCTCATCGGGAATCTACGAGCAGTACTTC
.,TRBV12-3/TRBV12-4,TRBJ2-1,.,CASSPRQVDNEQFF,TGTGCCAGCAGTCCGAGACAGGTCGACAATGAGCAGTTCTTC
.,TRBV20-1,TRBJ2-3,TRBD2,CSASLFLPREEPTSTDTQYF,TGCAGTGCTAGCCTCTTCCTCCCACGGGAGGAACCGACTAGCACAGATACGCAGTATTTT
few,TRBV7-2,TRBJ2-7,.,CASSPLEREQYF,TGTGCCAGCAGCCCCCTCGAGCGCGAGCAGTACTTC
few,TRBV20-1,TRBJ1-2,TRBD1,CSAREPGWDRGIGYTF,TGCAGTGCTAGAGAACCAGGGTGGGACAGGGGTATTGGCTACACCTTC
many,TRBV12-3/TRBV12-4,TRBJ1-4,TRBD1,CASSIRQGNEKLFF,TGTGCCAGCAGTATACGACAGGGTAATGAAAAACTGTTTTTT
.,TRBV5-1,TRBJ1-4,.,CASSLNFQGGNEKLFF,TGCGCCAGCAGCTTGAATTTCCAAGGGGGTAATGAAAAACTGTTTTTT
.,TRBV12-3/TRBV12-4,TRBJ1-1,TRBD1,CASSPGTAPLGAFF,TGTGCCAGCAGTCCAGGGACAGCCCCGTTAGGCGCTTTCTTT
many,TRBV28,TRBJ2-3,TRBD2,CASSPGGSGSADTQYF,TGTGCCAGCAGCCCGGGGGGGAGCGGGAGCGCAGATACGCAGTATTTT
many,TRBV28,TRBJ2-1,.,CASSPTTSSGNEQFF,TGTGCCAGCAGTCCAACAACTAGCTCGGGGAATGAGCAGTTCTTC
.,TRBV29-1,TRBJ2-1,.,CSAPLPAPVGEQFF,TGCAGCGCCCCCCTGCCGGCCCCGGTGGGTGAGCAGTTCTTC
many,TRBV7-2,TRBJ2-7,.,CASSFQGTEQYF,TGTGCCAGCAGCTTCCAGGGTACGGAGCAGTACTTC
many,TRBV20-1,TRBJ2-3,TRBD2,CSANIPTSGRARDTQYF,TGCAGTGCCAATATCCCAACTAGCGGGAGGGCGAGAGATACGCAGTATTTT
many,TRBV7-3,TRBJ1-1,.,CASSLTVSTEAFF,TGTGCCAGCAGCTTAACTGTATCCACTGAAGCTTTCTTT
few,TRBV28,TRBJ1-5,.,CASSGSDYSNQPQHF,TGTGCCAGCAGTGGCAGCGATTATAGCAATCAGCCCCAGCATTTT
many,TRBV6-2/TRBV6-3,TRBJ1-1,TRBD1,CASSDPTGAHTEAFF,TGTGCCAGCAGTGATCCCACAGGGGCCCACACTGAAGCTTTCTTT
many,TRBV5-1,TRBJ2-3,TRBD2,CASSFGAGAARDTQYF,TGCGCCAGCAGCTTCGGGGCGGGAGCGGCAAGGGATACGCAGTATTTT
many,TRBV12-3/TRBV12-4,TRBJ1-2,.,CASSLSSARDGYTF,TGTGCCAGCAGTTTATCTTCGGCGAGAGATGGCTACACCTTC
many,TRBV7-3,TRBJ1-5,.,CASSLGRYRAGQPQHF,TGTGCCAGCAGCTTAGGGCGATACAGGGCAGGTCAGCCCCAGCATTTT
many,TRBV28,TRBJ1-2,TRBD1,CASRSGQESGYTF,TGTGCCAGCAGATCGGGACAGGAAAGTGGCTACACCTTC
.,TRBV20-1,TRBJ1-5,TRBD1,CSARDRVERQPQHF,TGCAGTGCTAGGGACAGGGTCGAACGACAGCCCCAGCATTTT
many,TRBV7-2,TRBJ1-6,.,CASSLPNRPMGSPLHF,TGTGCCAGCAGCTTACCCAACAGGCCTATGGGTTCACCCCTCCACTTT
many,TRBV28,TRBJ1-2,TRBD1,CASSSPQGWGGYTF,TGTGCCAGCAGTTCCCCACAGGGGTGGGGTGGCTACACCTTC